A single sample gave rise to the 19 T cell receptor beta chains below, sequenced in a study of T-cell memory formation after mild COVID-19. One entry per CDR3 protein results from TCRdb running MiXCR on the 5' RACE reads. The table includes 450,000 to 650,000 distinct CDR3 sequences, about 20% detected once. Material: PBMCs or a T cell subset sorted from them (not recorded which). These receptors were collected from an adult woman who had mild COVID-19 (a few samples of this study predate the infection). Cell type and time point are not known.

This clonotype was seen only a few times. This chain connects TRBV20-1 to TRBJ2-1; 8 bases agree with TRBD2. The junction had 8 bases not matched to a gene; V was cut back by 6 bases and J by 7 bases. There are 13 residues in the CDR3. Germline assignment: CDR1 DFQATT and CDR2 SNEGSKA (reference sequence). CDR3 sequence (DNA): TGCAGTGCAGACGGGACTAGTGAAAATGAGCAGTTCTTC. Its protein product is CSADGTSENEQFF.

This clonotype was counted between two and nine times. The rearrangement joins TRBV7-2 to TRBJ2-3, with TRBD2 identical over 10 bases. Germline V gene sequence: CDR1 SGHTA, CDR2 FQGNSA. V was clipped by 5 bases and J by 0 bases; unmatched bases: 5. The CDR3 has 16 residues. The chain's CDR3 is CASSVVLAGSTDTQYF. CDR3 in DNA: TGTGCCAGCAGCGTAGTACTAGCGGGAAGCACAGATACGCAGTATTTT.

This clonotype has just a few counts. The CDR3 spells CASSVSLAGDYEQYF. The CDR3 nucleotides read TGTGCCAGCAGCGTATCACTAGCGGGGGACTACGAGCAGTACTTC. The chain links TRBV5-5 to TRBJ2-7; the match to TRBD2 covers 11 bases. The J segment lost 3 bases and the V segment lost 4 bases, leaving 6 bases of the junction unmatched. Germline CDR1 SGHKS, CDR2 YYEKEE (reference sequence). The CDR3 is 15 residues long.

This clonotype was observed once. The chain uses TRBV7-3 and TRBJ2-7; 14 bases fit TRBD2. The V and J ends lost 9 bases and 6 bases, in that order; junction bases with no gene match: 1. The CDR3 runs 12 residues. CDR1 SGHTA and CDR2 FQGTGA come from the germline V gene. In nucleotides, the CDR3 is TGTGCCAGTGGACTAGCGGGAGGCGAGCAGTACTTC. Its translation is CASGLAGGEQYF.

This clonotype was seen many times. The CDR3 is CASSLTGPGEQYF. The CDR3 coding sequence is TGCGCCAGCAGCTTGACGGGGCCTGGGGAGCAGTACTTC. The V gene is TRBV5-1, the J gene TRBJ2-7; D tentatively fits TRBD1 or TRBD2 (5 bases each). Germline loops: CDR1 SGHRS, CDR2 YFSETQ. V lost 1 base and J lost 7, with 12 bases in between. The CDR3 has 13 residues. The full variable domain, in which reference TRBV5-1 and TRBJ2-7 provide the parts outside the CDR3, is KAGVTQTPRYLIKTRGQQVTLSCSPISGHRSVSWYQQTPGQGLQFLFEYFSETQRNKGNFPGRFSGRQFSNSRSEMNVSTLELGDSALYLCASSLTGPGEQYFGPGTRLTVT.

Only a few counts were recorded for this clonotype. The CDR3 loop is CASSLAPGQSYNEQFF. The CDR3 DNA reads TGTGCCAGCAGCTTGGCACCGGGACAGAGCTACAATGAGCAGTTCTTC. J is TRBJ2-1 and V is TRBV13; TRBD1 matches at 7 bases. This CDR3 region has 16 residues. The V and J ends lost 3 bases and 3 bases, in that order; junction bases with no gene match: 8. Germline values: CDR1 PRHDT, CDR2 FYEKMQ (reference sequence).

The chain has TRBV3-1 and TRBJ2-7, with 12 bases matching TRBD2. CDR3 length equals 14 residues. Trimming took 4 bases from V and 6 from J; bases not matched to a gene: 4. Germline CDR1 and CDR2: LGHDT and YNNKEL (reference sequence). CDR3 in DNA: TGTGCCAGCAGCCCACTAGCGGGGGGAGGCGAGCAGTACTTC. Protein sequence: CASSPLAGGGEQYF.

This CDR3 is CASFGGGLVYEQFF. CDR3 sequence (DNA): TGCGCCAGCTTTGGCGGGGGGCTGGTGTATGAGCAGTTCTTC. The chain has TRBV5-1 and TRBJ2-1, with 8 bases fitting TRBD2. V gave up 7 bases and J gave up 8 bases; unmatched junction bases: 11. Per the germline V gene, CDR1 is SGHRS and CDR2 is YFSETQ. CDR3 length equals 14 residues.

V and J are TRBV20-1 and TRBJ2-7; either TRBD1 or TRBD2 may fit D (5 bases each). Germline assignment: CDR1 DFQATT and CDR2 SNEGSKA (reference sequence). V was cut by 1 base and J by 7 bases, with 14 bases left in between. This CDR3 region has 13 residues. The CDR3 reads CSARGPRGGEQYF. The CDR3 coding sequence is TGCAGTGCTAGAGGGCCTAGGGGCGGGGAGCAGTACTTC.

This clonotype has ten or more counts. The CDR3 loop is CASRQRIRAFF. DNA of the CDR3: TGTGCCAGCAGGCAACGGATCCGAGCTTTCTTT. The rearrangement joins TRBV12-3 or TRBV12-4 to TRBJ1-1; D is uncertain. This CDR3 region has 11 residues. Trimming left V 6 bases short and J 10 bases short, with 12 bases between.

The chain is built from TRBV4-1 and TRBJ2-2, with 9 bases identical to TRBD1. With 3 bases clipped from V and 6 bases from J, the junction kept 8 bases outside the gene matches. The CDR3 spans 16 residues. Looked up from germline, CDR1 is MGHRA and CDR2 is YSYEKL. For the CDR3, the DNA is TGCGCCAGCAGCCACGGGACAGGGCGTTTGGCCGGGGAGCTGTTTTTT. Its translation: CASSHGTGRLAGELFF.

This clonotype was picked up a small number of times. V usage is TRBV12-3 or TRBV12-4 and J usage is TRBJ2-5; D may be TRBD1 (6 bases). Trimming cost V 2 bases and J 5 bases, with 12 bases left between them. CDR3 size: 14 residues. The CDR3: CASSLSYRVETQYF. CDR3 DNA sequence: TGTGCCAGCAGTTTATCCTACAGGGTTGAGACCCAGTACTTC.

The genes are TRBV20-1 and TRBJ1-2, with D perhaps TRBD1 (6 bases). With 3 bases removed from V and 8 bases from J, the gap between germline ends came to 16 bases. Looked up from germline, CDR1 is DFQATT and CDR2 is SNEGSKA (reference sequence). The length of the CDR3 is 13 residues. The CDR3 here is CSARQGPYEGYTF. The CDR3, as DNA: TGCAGTGCTAGGCAGGGGCCCTACGAAGGCTACACCTTC.

The chain uses TRBV6-2 or TRBV6-3 and TRBJ2-7, with D perhaps TRBD2 (6 bases). The CDR3 runs to 13 residues. V lost 9 bases to trimming and J lost 0 bases, with 12 bases between them. Germline CDR1 MNHEY, CDR2 SVGEGT. In DNA form, the CDR3 reads TGTGCCAGTTTGCGGGGTATCTCCTACGAGCAGTACTTC. It codes for CASLRGISYEQYF.

The chain employs TRBV12-3 or TRBV12-4 and TRBJ1-3, with 7 bases identical to TRBD1. V was clipped by 7 bases and J by 8 bases; unmatched bases: 20. The CDR3 is 17 amino acids. CDR3 coding DNA: TGTGCCAGCACCAGATTGACAGGGAGCTTCTCTTTGGACACCATATATTTT. The encoded protein is CASTRLTGSFSLDTIYF.

The chain combines TRBV10-3 with TRBJ1-1; no clear D gene. Trimming shortened V by 4 bases and J by 1 base, and 10 bases separated the two germline ends. CDR3 size: 14 residues. Germline V gene lookup returns CDR1 ENHRY and CDR2 SYGVKD. CDR3 protein: CAISGEAKNTEAFF. The DNA for the CDR3 is TGTGCCATCAGTGGTGAAGCGAAGAACACTGAAGCTTTCTTT.

This clonotype turned up a few times. The J gene is TRBJ1-3, the V gene TRBV12-3 or TRBV12-4, with D hard to call. Trimming pared 3 bases from V and 2 bases from J, leaving 8 bases between. The CDR3 totals 14 residues. The CDR3 is CASSFGDTGNTIYF. CDR3 in DNA: TGTGCCAGCAGTTTCGGCGACACTGGAAACACCATATATTTT.

This clonotype has at least ten counts. The rearrangement uses TRBV12-3 or TRBV12-4 and TRBJ2-3, with a possible D match to TRBD1 (5 bases). The V and J ends lost 0 bases and 6 bases respectively, with 13 bases between them. The CDR3 runs 15 residues. The CDR3 loop reads CASSLAPLGVDTQYF. The CDR3 bases are TGTGCCAGCAGTTTAGCCCCCCTAGGGGTGGATACGCAGTATTTT.

This clonotype occurred a few times. The chain combines TRBV20-1 with TRBJ1-1, with a tentative D call TRBD1 (6 bases). Per the germline V gene, CDR1 is DFQATT and CDR2 is SNEGSKA (reference sequence). The V and J ends lost 4 bases and 2 bases respectively, with 20 bases between them. The CDR3 runs 16 residues. The DNA for the CDR3 is TGCAGTGCTATCCTAGGGGGGTCTAGGGGAAACACTGAAGCTTTCTTT. Protein sequence: CSAILGGSRGNTEAFF.